The 26 T cell receptor beta chains below were found in one sample sequenced in a study of CD8+ T cells in alopecia areata. Extracted RNA was reverse transcribed into cDNA, the sequencing template. TCRdb's copy holds only in-frame clones and misses some; the assay was immunoSEQ multiplex PCR. The data show some 210,000 clones, with about 60% seen just once and over 0.4% held by the top ten. Here the sequenced sample was CD4+ T cells sorted from blood, taken at week 0. Receptor source: a human donor with alopecia areata.

This clone occurred many times. This chain connects TRBV30 to TRBJ2-1; no firm D call. This CDR3 region has 13 residues. The germline V gene has CDR1 GTSNPN and CDR2 SVGIG (reference sequence). V lost 3 bases to trimming and J lost 12 bases, with 18 bases between them. CDR3 sequence (DNA): TGTGCCTGGAGCTCGCCCCGGGCCTTGGGGCAGTTCTTC. This translates into CAWSSPRALGQFF.

The rearrangement uses TRBV27 and TRBJ2-3, with 7 nucleotides matching TRBD2. Germline CDR1 reads MNHEY; CDR2 reads SMNVEV (reference sequence). V lost 3 bases to trimming and J lost 2 bases; unmatched junction nucleotides: 14. The CDR3 spans 18 residues. DNA for the CDR3: TGTGCCAGCAGTTTTGACCCGGGACTACGCGATATCACAGATACGCAGTATTTT. This translates into CASSFDPGLRDITDTQYF.

The table lists this clone with a few counts. The V call is TRBV29-1, the J call TRBJ1-2, with D maybe TRBD1 (5 bases). Germline assignment: CDR1 SQVTM and CDR2 ANQGSEA. Trimming shortened V by 6 bases and J by 5 bases, and 10 bases separated the two germline ends. The CDR3 consists of 11 residues. The CDR3 coding sequence is TGCAGCGTCTCCCGGGGGTATGGCTACACCTTC. This codes for CSVSRGYGYTF.

This chain connects TRBV29-1 to TRBJ2-7, with a possible D match to TRBD2 (7 bases). The CDR3 sequence is 14 residues long. Germline CDR1 and CDR2: SQVTM and ANQGSEA. V was pared by 7 bases and J by 1 base, with 17 bases between. In DNA form, the CDR3 reads TGCAGCGGGGGGGGCGCCGACAGGTCCTACGAGCAGTACTTC. This translates into CSGGGADRSYEQYF.

The V and J genes are TRBV7-9 and TRBJ2-7; a weak D match, TRBD1 (6 bases). The CDR3 covers 15 residues. V was shortened by 5 bases and J by 5 bases, with 19 bases between the two germline ends. Germline values: CDR1 SEHNR, CDR2 FQNEAQ (reference sequence). DNA for the CDR3: TGTGCCAGCAGCCCAGGGAATACAGGGCGAGACGAGCAGTACTTC. This translates into CASSPGNTGRDEQYF.

This clone was seen a few times. J is TRBJ1-2 and V is TRBV6-6; TRBD1 aligns across 7 bases. This CDR3 comprises 14 residues. Germline V gene lookup returns CDR1 MNHNY and CDR2 SVGAGI (reference sequence). The junction had 8 bases not matched to a gene; V was cut back by 6 bases and J by 4 bases. The CDR3 region has the DNA TGTGCCAGCAGCCCCGGGACAGCCTTCTATGGCTACACCTTC. The encoded protein is CASSPGTAFYGYTF.

The chain joins TRBV27 to TRBJ2-1; unclear D gene. Germline V gives CDR1 MNHEY, CDR2 SMNVEV (reference sequence). V lost 5 bases and J 8 bases, leaving 22 bases between the germline ends. This CDR3 spans 16 amino acids. The CDR3 sequence: CASSPAVSRSLDEQFF. In DNA, the CDR3 is TGTGCCAGCAGTCCCGCGGTCTCCCGAAGCTTAGATGAGCAGTTCTTC.

The chain joins TRBV10-3 to TRBJ1-1; D uncertain. Trimming stripped 10 bases from V and 0 bases from J, with 9 bases between. This CDR3 is built from 12 residues. Per germline, CDR1 ENHRY and CDR2 SYGVKD. The CDR3 is CATRKLNTEAFF. DNA of the CDR3: TGTGCCACCCGAAAGTTGAACACTGAAGCTTTCTTT.

On this clone: The sample holds other DNA sequences that translate to the same CDR3. V is TRBV30 and J is TRBJ2-1, with D uncertain. CDR3 length: 11 amino acids. Germline CDR1 GTSNPN, CDR2 SVGIG (reference sequence). Deletions cut 2 bases from V and 4 bases from J, with 3 bases between. The CDR3 nucleotides are TGTGCCTGGAGTCCGTACAATGAGCAGTTCTTC. Translated, it gives CAWSPYNEQFF.

The chain combines TRBV7-9 with TRBJ1-2; TRBD1 is a possible D gene (6 bases). The CDR3 consists of 14 residues. Trimming removed 5 bases from V and 7 bases from J, with 17 bases in between. CDR1 and CDR2 (germline): SEHNR, FQNEAQ (reference sequence). CDR3 amino acids: CASSPKDSSSGYTF. DNA for the CDR3: TGTGCCAGCAGCCCAAAGGACAGTTCATCTGGCTACACCTTC.

The chain couples TRBV30 to TRBJ1-1; a possible D gene is TRBD1 (5 bases). V was trimmed by 4 bases and J by 0 bases, leaving 9 bases between them. Germline V CDR1 and CDR2: GTSNPN, SVGIG (reference sequence). The CDR3 covers 13 residues. DNA of the CDR3: TGTGCCTGGAATAGACAGTTGAACACTGAAGCTTTCTTT. It specifies CAWNRQLNTEAFF.

The chain joins TRBV14 to TRBJ1-1; a weak D match, TRBD1 (5 bases). The CDR3 consists of 13 residues. The germline V gene has CDR1 SGHDN and CDR2 FVKESK. V lost 4 bases and J 8 bases, leaving 14 bases between the germline ends. DNA for the CDR3: TGTGCCAGCAGCCCAAGGAGGGACGGAGAAGCTTTCTTT. It yields the protein CASSPRRDGEAFF.

This rearrangement joins TRBV5-1 to TRBJ2-1; TRBD2 is a possible D gene (6 bases). Trimming left V 7 bases short and J 7 bases short, with 12 bases between. Germline values: CDR1 SGHRS, CDR2 YFSETQ. The CDR3 sequence is 12 residues long. CDR3 residues: CASGDSGNEQFF. CDR3 DNA: TGCGCCAGCGGGGACTCGGGGAATGAGCAGTTCTTC.

This chain links TRBV30 with TRBJ2-3; D unresolved. The CDR3 runs to 14 residues. With 2 bases removed from V and 2 bases from J, the gap between germline ends came to 11 bases. CDR1 and CDR2 (germline): GTSNPN, SVGIG (reference sequence). The CDR3 spells CAWSKGGFTDTQYF. The CDR3 coding sequence is TGTGCCTGGAGTAAGGGCGGCTTCACAGATACGCAGTATTTT. The whole variable domain, filled in from reference TRBV30 and TRBJ2-3, reads SQTIHQWPATLVQPVGSPLSLECTVEGTSNPNLYWYRQAAGRGLQLLFYSVGIGQISSEVPQNLSASRPQDRQFILSSKKLLLSDSGFYLCAWSKGGFTDTQYFGPGTRLTVL.

V usage is TRBV6-5 and J usage is TRBJ1-1; TRBD1 matches at 9 bases. CDR1 MNHEY and CDR2 SVGAGI come from the germline V gene. The CDR3 has 14 residues. The trim removed 4 bases at V and 6 bases at J, leaving 6 bases unmatched. The CDR3 coding sequence is TGTGCCAGCAGTTCCTACAGGGGGCCCGCTGAAGCTTTCTTT. Protein: CASSSYRGPAEAFF.

The chain couples TRBV27 to TRBJ2-7; TRBD2 aligns across 7 bases. The CDR3 contains 15 residues. V lost 7 bases to trimming and J lost 2 bases; unmatched junction nucleotides: 11. Germline V gives CDR1 MNHEY, CDR2 SMNVEV (reference sequence). CDR3 sequence (DNA): TGTGCCAGCACGCCGGGGGGACGTCTCACCTACGAGCAGTACTTC. Translated, it gives CASTPGGRLTYEQYF.

The chain recombines TRBV11-2 with TRBJ2-1, with D maybe TRBD2 (5 bases). Trimming stripped 5 bases from V and 1 base from J, with 15 bases between. This CDR3 has 16 amino acids. Germline values: CDR1 SGHAT, CDR2 FQNNGV. CDR3 sequence reads: CASSTAPSGSYNEQFF. In nucleotides, the CDR3 is TGTGCCAGCAGCACCGCACCAAGCGGATCCTACAATGAGCAGTTCTTC.

V usage is TRBV29-1 and J usage is TRBJ1-2; D is ambiguous. Germline V CDR1 and CDR2: SQVTM, ANQGSEA. The CDR3 covers 13 residues. V shed 6 bases and J shed 2 bases, with 13 bases lying between them. The CDR3 region is CSVPTRANYGYTF. CDR3 nucleotide sequence: TGCAGCGTCCCCACGCGGGCGAACTATGGCTACACCTTC.

V gene TRBV4-1 combines with J gene TRBJ2-3; unclear D gene. The CDR3 has 15 residues. From germline, CDR1 is MGHRA and CDR2 YSYEKL. V lost 1 base, J lost 2 bases, and 10 bases lay in between. In DNA, the CDR3 is TGCGCCAGCAGCCAAGCTCTGACTCTCACAGATACGCAGTATTTT. The encoded protein is CASSQALTLTDTQYF.

V gene TRBV6-6 combines with J gene TRBJ2-3; a possible D gene is TRBD1 (6 bases). The CDR3 runs to 13 residues. V lost 7 bases, J lost 2 bases, and 10 bases lay in between. CDR1 and CDR2 from the germline V gene are MNHNY and SVGAGI (reference sequence). The CDR3 here is CASTRDITDTQYF. In nucleotides, the CDR3 is TGTGCCAGCACCAGGGACATCACAGATACGCAGTATTTT.

This chain links TRBV29-1 with TRBJ1-1, with a tentative D call TRBD1 (6 bases). This CDR3 is built from 14 residues. Germline V gene sequence: CDR1 SQVTM, CDR2 ANQGSEA. V lost 4 bases to trimming and J lost 4 bases, with 16 bases between them. The CDR3 is CSVARGAEGTEAFF. In nucleotides, the CDR3 is TGCAGCGTTGCCCGGGGGGCGGAAGGCACTGAAGCTTTCTTT.

The chain recombines TRBV12-5 with TRBJ2-7; weak D call: TRBD2 (6 bases). CDR3 length equals 16 residues. Trimming removed 4 bases at V and 2 bases at J, with 18 bases between. Germline V gene sequence: CDR1 LGHNT, CDR2 FRNRAP. The CDR3 protein is CASGSILRLGTYEQYF. In nucleotides, the CDR3 is TGTGCTAGTGGTTCCATCCTACGACTAGGGACCTACGAGCAGTACTTC.

The chain joins TRBV5-1 to TRBJ1-1, with a tentative D call TRBD1 (5 bases). CDR1 is SGHRS, CDR2 YFSETQ, per germline. This CDR3 has 13 residues. Trimming left V 2 bases short and J 4 bases short, with 9 bases between. CDR3 loop: CASSLLGGTEAFF. CDR3 DNA sequence: TGCGCCAGCAGCTTATTGGGGGGCACTGAAGCTTTCTTT.

The genes are TRBV30 and TRBJ1-1; D gene ambiguous. Germline values: CDR1 GTSNPN, CDR2 SVGIG (reference sequence). V lost 4 bases and J lost 1, with 16 bases in between. This CDR3 has 15 residues. The CDR3 DNA reads as TGTGCCTGGATCCCCGGGTTGCGGACGAACACTGAAGCTTTCTTT. Translation gives CAWIPGLRTNTEAFF.

The chain joins TRBV5-4 to TRBJ2-7; 7 nucleotides line up with TRBD2. The V segment lost 0 bases and the J segment 1 base; nucleotides outside the gene matches: 10. From germline, CDR1 is SGHNT and CDR2 YYREEE (reference sequence). This CDR3 spans 17 amino acids. The CDR3 nucleotides are TGTGCCAGCAGCTTGGAGCTCGGGGCTAGCGGATCCTACGAGCAGTACTTC. Translation gives CASSLELGASGSYEQYF.

This clone occurred many times. The CDR3 DNA reads TGTGCCAGCGTGGAGGGGGAGGTTTTGGTCTCCTACAATGAGCAGTTCTTC. As protein: CASVEGEVLVSYNEQFF. The gene calls are TRBV11-2 and TRBJ2-1, with D tentatively TRBD1 or TRBD2 (6 bases each). Looked up from germline, CDR1 is SGHAT and CDR2 is FQNNGV. CDR3 length equals 17 residues. Trimming removed 8 bases from V and 0 bases from J, with 20 bases in between.